These 15 T cell receptor beta chains originate from one sample sequenced in a study of blood T cell repertoires in COVID-19. Measured with immunoSEQ multiplex PCR; TCRdb has only the in-frame clones, and not every one. The sample includes under 300,000 clones, roughly 90% of them seen just once. Sequencing was carried out using PBMCs or T cells enriched from blood (not recorded which). Every receptor here comes from a woman in her thirties or forties with acute COVID-19.

The chain recombines TRBV10-3 with TRBJ1-1; no reliable D call. The CDR3 spans 12 residues. V was cut by 5 bases and J by 1 base, with 5 bases left in between. CDR1 and CDR2 from the germline V gene are ENHRY and SYGVKD. CDR3 residues: CAISNRNTEAFF. As DNA, the CDR3 is TGTGCCATCAGTAACAGGAACACTGAAGCTTTCTTT.

The chain links TRBV24-1 to TRBJ2-7, with 8 bases that match TRBD1. Trimming removed 9 bases from V and 6 bases from J; junction bases left unmatched: 12. The CDR3 extends over 14 amino acids. Germline-derived CDR1 and CDR2 are KGHDR and SFDVKD. The DNA for the CDR3 is TGTGCCACCTCATATCGGACAGGGCTCATCGAGCAGTACTTC. Residues: CATSYRTGLIEQYF.

In this sample, this clone turned up a few times. The chain combines TRBV7-2 with TRBJ2-7; 8 bases match TRBD2. The CDR3 totals 15 residues. Trimming removed 5 bases from V and 5 bases from J; junction bases left unmatched: 11. Germline assignment: CDR1 SGHTA and CDR2 FQGNSA. DNA for the CDR3: TGTGCCAGCAGCCAAACTAGCGGACGAATGGACGAGCAGTACTTC. Residues: CASSQTSGRMDEQYF.

This clone was seen a single time. The CDR3 bases are TGTGCCAGCAGTGAAACCCCCTTCGGGAGGACTGAAGCTTTCTTT. Translation: CASSETPFGRTEAFF. The J gene is TRBJ1-1, the V gene TRBV6-1; the D is unclear. CDR1 is MNHNS, CDR2 SASEGT, per germline. The CDR3 spans 15 residues. V lost 2 bases to trimming and J lost 5 bases, with 15 bases between them.

The gene calls are TRBV5-4 and TRBJ1-2, with TRBD1 matching over 9 bases. J lost 7 bases, V lost 2 bases, and 9 bases had no gene match. The CDR3 spans 15 residues. Germline V gives CDR1 SGHNT, CDR2 YYREEE (reference sequence). In nucleotides, the CDR3 is TGTGCCAGCAGCTTCGTACAGGGGGCGGGAAGTGGCTACACCTTC. This sequence encodes CASSFVQGAGSGYTF.

V and J are TRBV4-1 and TRBJ2-7, with 15 nucleotides matching TRBD2. After removal of 0 bases from V and 3 bases from J, the junction contained 6 bases not matched to a gene. This CDR3 region has 18 residues. The germline gives CDR1 MGHRA, CDR2 YSYEKL. The CDR3 DNA is TGCGCCAGCAGCCAAGAAGGCGGGACTAGCGGGGGGTACTACGAGCAGTACTTC. Translating gives CASSQEGGTSGGYYEQYF.

This rearrangement joins TRBV19 to TRBJ2-1; 11 nucleotides agree with TRBD1. This CDR3 region has 17 residues. With V trimmed by 1 base and J by 4 bases, 6 bases remained unmatched. Germline V gives CDR1 LNHDA, CDR2 SQIVND (reference sequence). This chain's CDR3 is CASSIVFGTGGYNEQFF. In DNA form, the CDR3 reads TGTGCCAGTAGTATAGTATTCGGGACAGGGGGGTACAATGAGCAGTTCTTC.

The CDR3 DNA is TGTGCCAGCAGTCCCGTGGACAGGGGAAAAGCTTTCTTT. It specifies CASSPVDRGKAFF. J is TRBJ1-1 and V is TRBV6-2 or TRBV6-3, with 9 positions matching TRBD1. Germline V gene lookup returns CDR1 MNHEY and CDR2 SVGEGT. The CDR3 runs 13 residues. Unmatched junction bases numbered 7, after V lost 5 bases and J lost 9 bases.

The chain combines TRBV6-5 with TRBJ2-1, with 7 bases lining up with TRBD1. CDR1 and CDR2 from the germline V gene are MNHEY and SVGAGI. Unmatched junction bases numbered 5, after V lost 5 bases and J lost 4 bases. CDR3 length: 14 amino acids. The CDR3 region is CASSSQGQYNEQFF. CDR3 coding DNA: TGTGCCAGCAGTAGCCAGGGACAGTACAATGAGCAGTTCTTC.

The chain combines TRBV13 with TRBJ1-3; D gene uncertain. CDR3 length: 17 residues. The germline V gene encodes CDR1 PRHDT and CDR2 FYEKMQ (reference sequence). V shed 3 bases and J shed 3 bases, with 18 bases lying between them. The CDR3, as DNA: TGTGCCAGCAGCTTCCCAATCGGTCGACACGGTGGAAACACCATATATTTT. Amino acid sequence: CASSFPIGRHGGNTIYF.

The chain is built from TRBV7-2 and TRBJ1-3, with D possibly being TRBD1 (5 bases). Germline lookup yields CDR1 SGHTA and CDR2 FQGNSA. V lost 5 bases and J 0 bases, leaving 8 bases between the germline ends. The CDR3 spans 14 residues. CDR3: CASSMDISGNTIYF. The CDR3 DNA is TGTGCCAGCAGCATGGACATCTCTGGAAACACCATATATTTT.

The chain recombines TRBV7-2 with TRBJ2-7; 11 bases are a match to TRBD2. The J segment lost 3 bases and the V segment lost 4 bases, leaving 8 bases of the junction unmatched. Germline loops: CDR1 SGHTA, CDR2 FQGNSA. This CDR3 contains 16 residues. The CDR3 spells CASSSKTSGTIYEQYF. The CDR3 DNA sequence: TGTGCCAGCAGCTCCAAGACTAGCGGGACAATCTACGAGCAGTACTTC.

The CDR3 here is CASSLSLAGGEQYF. As DNA, the CDR3 is TGTGCCAGCAGCTTGTCACTAGCGGGAGGAGAGCAGTACTTC. The chain couples TRBV5-4 to TRBJ2-7; TRBD2 matches at 12 bases. The CDR3 has 14 residues. In germline, CDR1 is SGHNT, CDR2 YYREEE (reference sequence). The junction had 3 bases not matched to a gene; V was cut back by 1 base and J by 7 bases.

The chain combines TRBV5-8 with TRBJ1-1, with 9 bases identical to TRBD1. The CDR3 is made up of 15 amino acids. Germline CDR1 SGHTS, CDR2 YDEGEE. The V gene end was trimmed by 3 bases and the J gene end by 4 bases; junction bases not matched to a gene: 7. CDR3 protein: CASSSGDRVVTEAFF. In DNA form, the CDR3 reads TGTGCCAGCAGCTCGGGGGACAGGGTGGTCACTGAAGCTTTCTTT.

This chain joins TRBV9 and TRBJ1-1; tentatively, D is TRBD1 (5 bases). V was cut by 3 bases and J by 3 bases, with 9 bases left in between. CDR1 is SGDLS and CDR2 is YYNGEE in the germline V gene. CDR3 length equals 13 residues. CDR3 residues: CASSARGHTEAFF. The CDR3 nucleotides are TGTGCCAGCAGCGCTAGGGGCCACACTGAAGCTTTCTTT.